The rows below give T cell receptor beta chains drawn from one sample of a study of T cell responses to AZD1222 COVID-19 vaccine. The data were produced by immunoSEQ multiplex PCR, yet TCRdb's version contains in-frame clones alone and is incomplete. The sample includes about 170,000 clones, roughly 89% of them seen just once. The source was peripheral blood, collected 28 days after the second AZD1222 dose. The receptors come from an adult who received the AZD1222 COVID-19 vaccine. Both conserved end residues are part of each CDR3. The D gene is left open where the match is weak. Size is omitted from some rows. Given values are once, few, many or a class for expanded clones.

v_call: TRBV5-1; clone_size: .; j_call: TRBJ1-2; d_call: .; cdr3_nt: TGCGCCAGCAGCTTGATGGGGGCGGAGTATGGCTACACCTTC; cdr3_aa: CASSLMGAEYGYTF
v_call: TRBV7-2; clone_size: .; j_call: TRBJ2-5; d_call: TRBD2; cdr3_nt: TGTGCCAGCAGCTTAGGGACTAGCGGGACGGAGACCCAGTACTTC; cdr3_aa: CASSLGTSGTETQYF
v_call: TRBV4-3; clone_size: once; j_call: TRBJ2-3; d_call: .; cdr3_nt: TGCGCCAGCAGCCAAGGAAGCGGCACAGATACGCAGTATTTT; cdr3_aa: CASSQGSGTDTQYF
v_call: TRBV11-3; clone_size: once; j_call: TRBJ2-5; d_call: TRBD2; cdr3_nt: TGTGCCAGCAGCCTCCGACTAGCGGGGACCCAAGAGACCCAGTACTTC; cdr3_aa: CASSLRLAGTQETQYF
v_call: TRBV6-5; clone_size: .; j_call: TRBJ1-2; d_call: TRBD1; cdr3_nt: TGTGCCAGCAGACTCTCCGGGACAGCCACCGTTGGCTACACCTTC; cdr3_aa: CASRLSGTATVGYTF
v_call: TRBV6-5; clone_size: .; j_call: TRBJ1-1; d_call: TRBD1; cdr3_nt: TGTGCCAGCAGCCCAGACAGGGTTGGGAACACTGAAGCTTTCTTT; cdr3_aa: CASSPDRVGNTEAFF
v_call: TRBV5-1; clone_size: .; j_call: TRBJ1-1; d_call: .; cdr3_nt: TGCGCCAGCAGCCGGGGTACAGAGAACACTGAAGCTTTCTTT; cdr3_aa: CASSRGTENTEAFF
v_call: TRBV4-3; clone_size: .; j_call: TRBJ2-2; d_call: TRBD2; cdr3_nt: TGCGCCAGCAGCCAAGTATTAGCGGGGGATTTCGCGAACACCGGGGAGCTGTTTTTT; cdr3_aa: CASSQVLAGDFANTGELFF
v_call: TRBV18; clone_size: .; j_call: TRBJ2-7; d_call: TRBD2; cdr3_nt: TGTGCCAGCTCACCAAGTGGGGGGGGCTACGAGCAGTACTTC; cdr3_aa: CASSPSGGGYEQYF
v_call: TRBV7-9; clone_size: .; j_call: TRBJ2-3; d_call: TRBD2; cdr3_nt: TGTGCCAGCAGTACCGGGGGGGTCACAGATACGCAGTATTTT; cdr3_aa: CASSTGGVTDTQYF
v_call: TRBV5-1; clone_size: .; j_call: TRBJ2-1; d_call: .; cdr3_nt: TGCGCCAGCACCCACACCCTCTACAATGAGCAGTTCTTC; cdr3_aa: CASTHTLYNEQFF
v_call: TRBV7-9; clone_size: once; j_call: TRBJ1-3; d_call: .; cdr3_nt: TGTGCCACCGAGGGTACGGCTGGAAACACCATATATTTT; cdr3_aa: CATEGTAGNTIYF
v_call: TRBV11-2; clone_size: .; j_call: TRBJ2-5; d_call: .; cdr3_nt: TGTGCCAGCAGCCCTCCCCCCAAGGAGACCCAGTACTTC; cdr3_aa: CASSPPPKETQYF
v_call: TRBV4-1; clone_size: .; j_call: TRBJ2-1; d_call: TRBD1; cdr3_nt: TGCGCCAGCAGCCTCGCAGGACAGGGGGCGCGCGATGAGCAGTTCTTC; cdr3_aa: CASSLAGQGARDEQFF
v_call: TRBV3-1/TRBV3-2; clone_size: .; j_call: TRBJ2-1; d_call: TRBD2; cdr3_nt: TGTGCCAGCAGCCCCCGTGTAGCGGGCTCGGGGTACAATGAGCAGTTCTTC; cdr3_aa: CASSPRVAGSGYNEQFF
v_call: TRBV2; clone_size: once; j_call: TRBJ1-4; d_call: .; cdr3_nt: TGTGCCAGCAGTTCGGGGGGTAATGAAAAACTGTTTTTT; cdr3_aa: CASSSGGNEKLFF
v_call: TRBV5-1; clone_size: .; j_call: TRBJ2-3; d_call: TRBD2; cdr3_nt: TGCGCCAGCAGCAAGGGACTAGCGGGGCCAGATACGCAGTATTTT; cdr3_aa: CASSKGLAGPDTQYF
v_call: TRBV10-3; clone_size: .; j_call: TRBJ1-2; d_call: .; cdr3_nt: TGTGCCATCAGTGGGACGGGGAACTATGGCTACACCTTC; cdr3_aa: CAISGTGNYGYTF
v_call: TRBV6-2/TRBV6-3; clone_size: .; j_call: TRBJ2-1; d_call: TRBD2; cdr3_nt: TGTGCCAGCAGTCAACTAGCGGGGGGACTCAGGAAGCAGTTCTTC; cdr3_aa: CASSQLAGGLRKQFF
v_call: TRBV12-3/TRBV12-4; clone_size: few; j_call: TRBJ1-5; d_call: .; cdr3_nt: TGTGCCAGCACCCTCCTACTGGGGCAGCCCCAGCATTTT; cdr3_aa: CASTLLLGQPQHF
v_call: TRBV7-7; clone_size: .; j_call: TRBJ2-5; d_call: .; cdr3_nt: TGTGCCAGCAGCTTAGGGCGGACGTACCAAGAGACCCAGTACTTC; cdr3_aa: CASSLGRTYQETQYF
v_call: TRBV28; clone_size: .; j_call: TRBJ2-7; d_call: .; cdr3_nt: TGTGCCAGCAGGGTGGGACAAAGGTACGAGCAGTACTTC; cdr3_aa: CASRVGQRYEQYF
v_call: TRBV5-5; clone_size: .; j_call: TRBJ1-2; d_call: .; cdr3_nt: TGTGCCAGCAGCCCTTATGGGGGCAGGGGCGGCACCTTC; cdr3_aa: CASSPYGGRGGTF
v_call: TRBV5-1; clone_size: .; j_call: TRBJ2-1; d_call: .; cdr3_nt: TGCGCCAGCAGCTTGGAAAGGGTCACACCCGCCTACAATGAGCAGTTCTTC; cdr3_aa: CASSLERVTPAYNEQFF
v_call: TRBV24-1; clone_size: .; j_call: TRBJ2-7; d_call: TRBD1; cdr3_nt: TGTGCCACCAGTGATTTGCACAGAGGACAGGGGGTTTACGAGCAGTACTTC; cdr3_aa: CATSDLHRGQGVYEQYF
v_call: TRBV15; clone_size: .; j_call: TRBJ1-3; d_call: .; cdr3_nt: TGTGCCACCAGCACCGGAAACACCATATATTTT; cdr3_aa: CATSTGNTIYF
v_call: TRBV5-1; clone_size: .; j_call: TRBJ2-5; d_call: TRBD1; cdr3_nt: TGCGCCAGCAGCTTGGACAGGGGGCTCGAAAGGCAAGAGACCCAGTACTTC; cdr3_aa: CASSLDRGLERQETQYF
v_call: TRBV3-1/TRBV3-2; clone_size: .; j_call: TRBJ2-1; d_call: .; cdr3_nt: TGTGCCAGCAGCCAAAGGGGACAAAGTGAGCAGTTCTTC; cdr3_aa: CASSQRGQSEQFF
v_call: TRBV4-1; clone_size: once; j_call: TRBJ2-1; d_call: TRBD2; cdr3_nt: TGCGCCAGCAGCCAATCTGGGACTAGCTCCTACAATGAGCAGTTCTTC; cdr3_aa: CASSQSGTSSYNEQFF
v_call: TRBV6-5; clone_size: .; j_call: TRBJ2-7; d_call: .; cdr3_nt: TGTGCCAGCAGTTACTCGAGGTACGAGCAGTACTTC; cdr3_aa: CASSYSRYEQYF
v_call: TRBV4-1; clone_size: few; j_call: TRBJ1-2; d_call: .; cdr3_nt: TGCGCCAGCAGCCAAGTGGCCAAGGGTCTCTATGGCTACACCTTC; cdr3_aa: CASSQVAKGLYGYTF
v_call: TRBV4-2; clone_size: .; j_call: TRBJ1-4; d_call: TRBD1; cdr3_nt: TGTGCCAGCAGCCGGGACAGGGGAAGGGAAAAACTGTTTTTT; cdr3_aa: CASSRDRGREKLFF
v_call: TRBV9; clone_size: once; j_call: TRBJ1-1; d_call: .; cdr3_nt: TGTGCCAGCAGCGTAGGAACGAACACTGAAGCTTTCTTT; cdr3_aa: CASSVGTNTEAFF
v_call: TRBV19; clone_size: .; j_call: TRBJ2-3; d_call: .; cdr3_nt: TGTGCCAGTAGTGATAACCCGACAGTCACAGATACGCAGTATTTT; cdr3_aa: CASSDNPTVTDTQYF
v_call: TRBV3-1/TRBV3-2; clone_size: .; j_call: TRBJ2-3; d_call: TRBD1; cdr3_nt: TGTGCCAGCAGCCAAGTTGGGACAGGGGGCGCGTCCACGCAGTATTTT; cdr3_aa: CASSQVGTGGASTQYF